These 26 T cell receptor beta chains were sequenced from one sample in a study of shared clonotypes between healthy human individuals. Terminally differentiated effector memory CD45RA+ cells were excluded from the naive CD8 cells, which were CD45RO-negative and positively selected for CCR7. Sequencing was performed with immunoSEQ multiplex PCR; in TCRdb, only in-frame clones are kept and a portion is missing. This sample has millions of clones; about 95% occur once, and the top ten carry 0.9% to 1.3%. Sequencing used naive CD8+ T cells sorted from blood. These TCRs come from a man aged 18 to 29 in good health.

The V call is TRBV4-1, the J call TRBJ1-1; D may be TRBD1 (5 bases). From germline, CDR1 is MGHRA and CDR2 YSYEKL. V was clipped by 2 bases and J by 7 bases, with 17 bases between them. The CDR3 has 15 amino acids. CDR3 DNA: TGCGCCAGCAGCCAACTCCAGGCTTACAGGAGTGAAGCTTTCTTT. This sequence encodes CASSQLQAYRSEAFF.

The chain couples TRBV10-3 to TRBJ1-1; 9 positions agree with TRBD1. CDR1 and CDR2 (germline): ENHRY, SYGVKD. The ends lost 7 bases at V and 5 bases at J; junction bases unmatched: 8. The CDR3 runs 14 residues. CDR3: CAITGDRAGTEAFF. In DNA form, the CDR3 reads TGTGCCATCACGGGGGACAGGGCGGGGACTGAAGCTTTCTTT.

The chain has TRBV5-1 and TRBJ2-2; no clear D gene. Trimming removed 4 bases from V and 4 bases from J, with 11 bases in between. The CDR3 totals 14 residues. Germline values: CDR1 SGHRS, CDR2 YFSETQ. CDR3 residues: CASSPEMGTGELFF. CDR3 bases: TGCGCCAGCAGCCCAGAGATGGGCACCGGGGAGCTGTTTTTT.

The rearrangement links TRBV6-5 to TRBJ2-3, with a weak D call TRBD2 (5 bases). The CDR3 runs 14 residues. Germline assignment: CDR1 MNHEY and CDR2 SVGAGI. V was cut by 1 base and J by 5 bases, with 10 bases left in between. CDR3 amino acids: CASSYFGVGDTQYF. In DNA form, the CDR3 reads TGTGCCAGCAGTTACTTCGGGGTGGGAGATACGCAGTATTTT.

CDR3 coding DNA: TGCGCCAGCAGCCGGGTCAGGGGTGAGCAGTACTTC. Its translation is CASSRVRGEQYF. The V and J genes are TRBV4-1 and TRBJ2-7; D may be TRBD1 (6 bases). This CDR3 region has 12 residues. The ends were cut back, 4 bases at V and 7 bases at J, with 11 bases in the middle. Germline V gene sequence: CDR1 MGHRA, CDR2 YSYEKL.

V and J are TRBV4-1 and TRBJ1-4; a weak D match, TRBD1 (6 bases). The V and J ends lost 4 bases and 4 bases respectively, with 10 bases between them. Germline V CDR1 and CDR2: MGHRA, YSYEKL. The CDR3 is 14 residues long. In DNA, the CDR3 is TGCGCCAGCAGCCTGACAGGTGTTAATGAAAAACTGTTTTTT. Encoded protein: CASSLTGVNEKLFF.

This chain uses TRBV7-9 with TRBJ2-2; the match to TRBD2 covers 13 bases. The V gene end was trimmed by 4 bases and the J gene end by 4 bases; junction bases not matched to a gene: 3. CDR3 length: 16 residues. Germline V lookup: CDR1 SEHNR, CDR2 FQNEAQ (reference sequence). The CDR3 here is CASSSGTSGITGELFF. Here the CDR3 DNA reads TGTGCCAGCAGCTCCGGGACTAGCGGGATCACCGGGGAGCTGTTTTTT.

The rearrangement joins TRBV7-2 to TRBJ1-2; 11 positions match TRBD1. CDR1 SGHTA and CDR2 FQGNSA come from the germline V gene. Trimming cost V 7 bases and J 5 bases; bases outside gene matches: 9. The CDR3 has 15 amino acids. The CDR3 sequence is CASTLGQGAGYGYTF. The CDR3 bases are TGTGCCAGCACCCTCGGACAGGGGGCGGGGTATGGCTACACCTTC.

The CDR3 DNA follows: TGTGCCAGCAGCCAAGATAGGACTAGGGACGGGGAGCTGTTTTTT. Residues: CASSQDRTRDGELFF. V gene TRBV4-2 combines with J gene TRBJ2-2; 7 bases align to TRBD2. The germline CDR1 and CDR2 sequences are LGHNA and YNFKEQ. V dropped 0 bases and J dropped 7; count of bases not matched to a gene: 5. The CDR3 covers 15 residues.

V is TRBV7-9 and J is TRBJ1-6; unclear D gene. Trimming cost V 1 base and J 0 bases, with 10 bases left between them. This CDR3 is 17 amino acids long. Germline CDR1 and CDR2: SEHNR and FQNEAQ (reference sequence). This chain's CDR3 is CASSLDPGSSYNSPLHF. The DNA of the CDR3 is TGTGCCAGCAGCTTAGACCCGGGAAGCTCCTATAATTCACCCCTCCACTTT.

This chain links TRBV27 with TRBJ1-1; maybe TRBD1 (6 bases). V gave up 6 bases and J gave up 1 base, with 18 bases separating them. Per germline, CDR1 MNHEY and CDR2 SMNVEV (reference sequence). The CDR3 sequence is 16 residues long. CDR3 residues: CASSFPPGHPNTEAFF. The CDR3 DNA sequence: TGTGCCAGCAGCTTTCCCCCGGGACACCCGAACACTGAAGCTTTCTTT.

The chain is built from TRBV10-2 and TRBJ1-4; weak D call: TRBD1 (5 bases). Germline CDR1 reads WSHSY; CDR2 reads SAAADI. Trimming removed 8 bases at V and 7 bases at J, with 8 bases between. CDR3 length: 11 residues. The CDR3 spells CASGTFEKLFF. CDR3 nucleotides: TGCGCCAGCGGGACTTTTGAAAAACTGTTTTTT.

The chain links TRBV28 to TRBJ2-7; 9 nucleotides align to TRBD2. V trimming: 4 bases; J trimming: 3 bases; junction bases outside the gene matches: 10. The CDR3 sequence is 16 residues long. Germline CDR1 is MDHEN and CDR2 is SYDVKM. The CDR3 reads CASSSFLGLAYYEQYF. In DNA form, the CDR3 reads TGTGCCAGCAGTTCTTTCTTGGGACTAGCTTACTACGAGCAGTACTTC.

The V and J genes are TRBV27 and TRBJ1-2; D is uncertain. This CDR3 is 17 amino acids long. The V end was cut by 2 bases, the J end by 2 bases, with 18 bases between. Germline V gene data show CDR1 as MNHEY and CDR2 as SMNVEV (reference sequence). CDR3: CASSLLSPTQSNYGYTF. The CDR3, as DNA: TGTGCCAGCAGTTTACTCTCCCCGACCCAGTCGAACTATGGCTACACCTTC.

To note about this clone: The sample contains more than one DNA sequence encoding this CDR3. The V call is TRBV7-9, the J call TRBJ1-1; D remains unclear. The V gene lost 6 bases and the J gene lost 5 bases, with 7 bases spanning the gap. The CDR3 is made up of 11 amino acids. Germline V CDR1 and CDR2: SEHNR, FQNEAQ (reference sequence). The CDR3 loop reads CASRTGTEAFF. CDR3 bases: TGTGCCAGCAGGACGGGGACTGAAGCTTTCTTT. The whole variable domain, remainder taken from reference TRBV7-9 and TRBJ1-1, is DTGVSQNPRHKITKRGQNVTFRCDPISEHNRLYWYRQTLGQGPEFLTYFQNEAQLEKSRLLSDRFSAERPKGSFSTLEIQRTEQGDSAMYLCASRTGTEAFFGQGTRLTVV.

The V call is TRBV27, the J call TRBJ1-5; D possibly corresponds to TRBD1 (6 bases). The CDR3 totals 14 residues. With 3 bases removed from V and 7 bases from J, the gap between germline ends came to 13 bases. The V gene's germline CDR1 is MNHEY and CDR2 SMNVEV (reference sequence). The CDR3 sequence: CASSFSGVGQPQHF. CDR3 coding DNA: TGTGCCAGCAGTTTCTCAGGGGTCGGACAGCCCCAGCATTTT.

The rearrangement uses TRBV9 and TRBJ2-2; D possibly uses TRBD1 or TRBD2 (5 bases each). CDR1 SGDLS and CDR2 YYNGEE come from the germline V gene. This CDR3 contains 15 residues. The ends were cut back, 4 bases at V and 7 bases at J, with 17 bases in the middle. The CDR3 DNA reads as TGTGCCAGCAGCCAGGAACGGGGCTCGGGCGGGGAGCTGTTTTTT. Translated, it gives CASSQERGSGGELFF.

J is TRBJ2-7 and V is TRBV7-9; D possibly corresponds to TRBD1 (6 bases). V was pared by 0 bases and J by 3 bases, with 15 bases between. Looked up from germline, CDR1 is SEHNR and CDR2 is FQNEAQ (reference sequence). The CDR3 contains 16 residues. The CDR3 DNA follows: TGTGCCAGCAGCTTAGCGGTAGGGACAAGGTTCTACGAGCAGTACTTC. It is translated as CASSLAVGTRFYEQYF.

This clone has a single count. V and J are TRBV2 and TRBJ1-2; TRBD1 is a possible D gene (6 bases). This CDR3 contains 15 residues. CDR1 and CDR2 (germline): SNHLY, FYNNEI. Trimming stripped 1 base from V and 2 bases from J, with 11 bases between. Here the CDR3 DNA reads TGTGCCAGCAGTGAAGTCCCGGACAGAAACTATGGCTACACCTTC. This sequence encodes CASSEVPDRNYGYTF.

V and J are TRBV6-1 and TRBJ2-3; D is perhaps TRBD2 (6 bases). The V gene lost 2 bases and the J gene lost 3 bases, with 18 bases spanning the gap. The germline gives CDR1 MNHNS, CDR2 SASEGT. CDR3 length: 17 amino acids. As DNA, the CDR3 is TGTGCCAGCAGTGAATTGGATTCGGGAGTTGTGACAGATACGCAGTATTTT. This sequence encodes CASSELDSGVVTDTQYF.

V usage is TRBV11-2 and J usage is TRBJ2-2; no reliable D call. This CDR3 is built from 14 residues. Germline CDR1 and CDR2: SGHAT and FQNNGV. V was shortened by 1 base and J by 3 bases, with 6 bases between the two germline ends. For the CDR3, the DNA is TGTGCCAGCAGCTTAGGAGCGTACACCGGGGAGCTGTTTTTT. Amino acid sequence: CASSLGAYTGELFF.

The rearrangement joins TRBV18 to TRBJ1-2; 7 positions agree with TRBD1. Germline CDR1 KGHSH, CDR2 LQKENI. The CDR3 spans 18 residues. The V and J ends lost 3 bases and 7 bases, in that order; junction bases with no gene match: 20. The CDR3 nucleotides are TGTGCCAGCTCACCGACCGCACCTCCAGGGGGTGATTGGTTTGGCTACACCTTC. This encodes CASSPTAPPGGDWFGYTF.

This rearrangement joins TRBV7-8 to TRBJ2-1; 7 nucleotides align to TRBD2. Germline CDR1 reads SGHVS; CDR2 reads FQNEAQ. The CDR3 has 15 residues. With 0 bases clipped from V and 4 bases from J, the junction kept 3 bases outside the gene matches. CDR3 in amino acids: CASSLASGTYNEQFF. The CDR3 DNA is TGTGCCAGCAGCTTAGCCAGCGGGACTTACAATGAGCAGTTCTTC.

This clone has a single count. The chain carries TRBV5-6 and TRBJ2-7; TRBD2 matches at 12 bases. In germline, CDR1 is SGHDT, CDR2 YYEEEE. This CDR3 is 15 amino acids long. V shed 3 bases, J shed 2 bases, and the junction held 3 bases outside the gene matches. As DNA, the CDR3 is TGTGCCAGCAGCTATCGACTAGCGGGAGCCTACGAGCAGTACTTC. Its protein product is CASSYRLAGAYEQYF. The variable domain in full, with the rest retrieved from reference TRBV5-6 and TRBJ2-7, is DAGVTQSPTHLIKTRGQQVTLRCSPKSGHDTVSWYQQALGQGPQFIFQYYEEEERQRGNFPDRFSGHQFPNYSSELNVNALLLGDSALYLCASSYRLAGAYEQYFGPGTRLTVT.

A few counts support this clone. The rearrangement joins TRBV25-1 to TRBJ2-5, with 7 positions matching TRBD1. The J segment lost 1 base and the V segment lost 4 bases, leaving 6 bases of the junction unmatched. This CDR3 is 15 amino acids long. Looked up from germline, CDR1 is MGHDK and CDR2 is SYGVNS. DNA for the CDR3: TGTGCCAGCAGTGGGGACAGAGGGGGCCAAGAGACCCAGTACTTC. It specifies CASSGDRGGQETQYF.

In DNA, the CDR3 is TGTGCCAGCAGCGCAGACAGGGGATATGGCTACACCTTC. This codes for CASSADRGYGYTF. The chain recombines TRBV9 with TRBJ1-2; TRBD1 matches 8 bases. There are 13 residues in the CDR3. V lost 3 bases, J lost 5 bases, and 3 bases stayed unmatched. Germline V gives CDR1 SGDLS, CDR2 YYNGEE.